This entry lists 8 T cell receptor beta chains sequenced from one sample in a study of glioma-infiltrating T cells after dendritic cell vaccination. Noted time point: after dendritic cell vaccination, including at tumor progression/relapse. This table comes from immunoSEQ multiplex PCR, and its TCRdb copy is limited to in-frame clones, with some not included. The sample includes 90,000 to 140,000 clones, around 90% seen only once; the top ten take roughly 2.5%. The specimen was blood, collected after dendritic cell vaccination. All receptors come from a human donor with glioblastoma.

Here the CDR3 DNA reads TGTGCCAGCCGCAAGGCTAGCGGGACAGAGACCCAGTACTTC. Translating it yields CASRKASGTETQYF. The rearrangement joins TRBV2 to TRBJ2-5, with TRBD2 matching 9 bases. This CDR3 spans 14 amino acids. CDR1 SNHLY and CDR2 FYNNEI come from the germline V gene. The V and J ends lost 8 bases and 4 bases, in that order; junction bases with no gene match: 8.

In DNA form, the CDR3 reads TGTGCCAGCAGCGCCCTGACAGGTCCCGGGGAGCTGTTTTTT. Residues: CASSALTGPGELFF. The chain links TRBV9 to TRBJ2-2, with D perhaps TRBD1 (6 bases). Germline values: CDR1 SGDLS, CDR2 YYNGEE. The CDR3 spans 14 residues. V lost 3 bases and J lost 6, with 12 bases in between.

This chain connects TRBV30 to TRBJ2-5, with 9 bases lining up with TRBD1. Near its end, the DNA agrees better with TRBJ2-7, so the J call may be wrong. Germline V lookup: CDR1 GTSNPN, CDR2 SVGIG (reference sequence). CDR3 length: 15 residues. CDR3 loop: CAWSVPTGGTYEQYF. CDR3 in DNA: TGTGCCTGGAGTGTCCCGACAGGGGGGACCTACGAGCAGTACTTC.

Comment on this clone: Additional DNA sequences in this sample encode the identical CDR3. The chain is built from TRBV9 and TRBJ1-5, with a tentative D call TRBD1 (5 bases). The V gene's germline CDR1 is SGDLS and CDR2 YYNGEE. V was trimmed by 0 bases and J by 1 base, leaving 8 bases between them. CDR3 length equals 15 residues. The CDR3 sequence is CASSVGGLSNQPQHF. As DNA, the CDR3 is TGTGCCAGCAGCGTAGGGGGCCTAAGCAATCAGCCCCAGCATTTT.

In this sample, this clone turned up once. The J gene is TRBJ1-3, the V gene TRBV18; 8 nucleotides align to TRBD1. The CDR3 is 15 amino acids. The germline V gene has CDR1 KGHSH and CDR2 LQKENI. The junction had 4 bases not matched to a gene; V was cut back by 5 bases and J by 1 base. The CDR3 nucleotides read TGTGCCAGCTCATCGGACAGGGTATCTGGAAACACCATATATTTT. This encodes CASSSDRVSGNTIYF. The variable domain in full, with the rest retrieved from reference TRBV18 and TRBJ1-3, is NAGVMQNPRHLVRRRGQEARLRCSPMKGHSHVYWYRQLPEEGLKFMVYLQKENIIDESGMPKERFSAEFPKEGPSILRIQQVVRGDSAAYFCASSSDRVSGNTIYFGEGSWLTVV.

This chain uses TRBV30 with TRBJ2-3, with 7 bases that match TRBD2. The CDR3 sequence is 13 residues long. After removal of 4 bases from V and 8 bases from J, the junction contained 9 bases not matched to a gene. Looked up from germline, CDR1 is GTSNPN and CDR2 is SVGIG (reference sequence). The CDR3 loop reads CAWNLGGAATQYF. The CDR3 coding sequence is TGTGCCTGGAACCTGGGAGGGGCGGCTACGCAGTATTTT.

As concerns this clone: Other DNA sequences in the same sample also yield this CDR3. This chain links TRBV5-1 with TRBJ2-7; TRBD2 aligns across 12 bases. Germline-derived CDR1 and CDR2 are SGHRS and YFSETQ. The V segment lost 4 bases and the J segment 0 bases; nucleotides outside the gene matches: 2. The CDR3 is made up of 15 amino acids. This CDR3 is CASSPTSGSSYEQYF. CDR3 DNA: TGCGCCAGCAGCCCGACTAGCGGGAGCTCCTACGAGCAGTACTTC.

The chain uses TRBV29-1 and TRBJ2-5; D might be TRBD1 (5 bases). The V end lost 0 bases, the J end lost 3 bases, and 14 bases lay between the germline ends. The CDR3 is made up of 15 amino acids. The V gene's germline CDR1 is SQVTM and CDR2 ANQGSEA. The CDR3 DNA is TGCAGCGTTGAAGATCCGGCAGAGACAGAAGAGACCCAGTACTTC. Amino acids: CSVEDPAETEETQYF.